This T cell receptor beta chain was captured by sequencing in a study of human T cells and chemical hapten exposure (dated by TCRdb to about 2021). At the level of the whole study: For sensitization, 2% DPC in acetone was applied to a 2 cm by 2 cm area of upper inner arm skin. Twenty-nine alopecia patients provided blood for TCR sequencing at one to four time points (pre-sensitization, 2, 6 and 24 weeks). The patient cohort, mostly female, included alopecia areata with under or over 50% scalp involvement, alopecia totalis and alopecia universalis. Blood samples were taken from patients before sensitization (week 0) and at 2, 6 and about 24 weeks after DPC sensitization. Weekly therapeutic DPC doses were additionally applied to the scalp of patients throughout the roughly 25-week study period. Patch tests used Finn chambers with 0.01% DPC on the upper back, scored after 6 days by International Contact Dermatitis Research Group standards. The libraries were sequenced as a pool, and the TCR yield per sample differed mostly because of small variations in library volumes within the pool. Peripheral blood TCR repertoire changes were tracked in vivo in alopecia patients during primary and secondary sensitization to the hapten diphenylcyclopropenone (DPC). Here is what the overall study found, with its caveats: Patch test score was positively correlated with the number of PT1 expanded TCRs, with significance at thresholds 8, 16 and 32 but not at 4. Significantly more large CDR3 similarity clusters were formed by expanded TCRs than by pre-sensitization or healthy control sets, consistent with antigen-driven responses. After repeated subsampling, the strength of the expansion versus patch-test correlation and the threshold at which it became significant changed. Alopecia, a presumed autoimmune disease, was present in all patients, so the immune response of the patients might differ from that of healthy individuals. DPC sensitization did not change the number of TCRs with a frequency above 1 in 1000, and there was no evidence of changes in global repertoire structure.

This clonotype was counted ten times or more. Its specific antigen is unknown. No quality values exist for individual bases; no much larger clone is one base distant. Interpreted using the paper, the time point label stands for: pre-sensitization, week 0. In light of the paper, this sample's treatment or condition label describes: therapeutic diphenylcyclopropenone sensitization with weekly scalp DPC. At each patch-test visit, blood was drawn before the patch test was applied. Patients were eligible if aged 18 to 70, diagnosed with alopecia and judged suitable for DPC therapy, and pregnant patients were excluded. Total RNA was isolated from unfractionated whole blood collected in Tempus Blood RNA tubes. CDR3 length: 13 amino acids, cysteine to phenylalanine. Only CDR3 DNA remains: 39 bases, in frame from the first base. Trimming takes 0 bases from V and 3 bases from J, and the germline ends sit 6 bases apart. CDR1 is given as MNHEY and CDR2 as SVGEGT, both from the germline V gene.

The library relied on RACE. The sequencer listed for this sample is NextSeq 500. Library preparation attached unique molecular identifiers to individual cDNA molecules for quantitative, reproducible TCR counting. Both TCR alpha and TCR beta chains were sequenced from each blood RNA sample. The original methods were these. A median of about 89,000 TCRs per sample was observed, with a range of 23,224 to 690,600. V, J and CDR3 annotation of the TCR reads was performed with the Decombinator software suite. To make PS versus PT1 abundance plots, every sample was subsampled to the same number of TCRs (28,000). Expanded TCRs were defined as absent before sensitization and observed at least eight times at the 2-week time point. TCRdb redid the processing of the public reads, applying fastp at Q25 and MiXCR, and retained in-frame beta chains. Each CDR3 protein appears once, grouped with its most common genes and DNA. TCRdb's processing, not the authors' own work, is the source of the V and J calls. Within this sample are tens of thousands of distinct CDR3 sequences, with around 10% of them counted one time only. The ten top clones hold 9.6% of the sample.

The sequence derives from a man in his forties or fifties with alopecia areata. Some clones in this sample may be carry-over from other donors' samples. The chain was built from TRBV6-2 or TRBV6-3 and TRBJ2-7, with no reliable assignment of the D segment. Sample: whole blood, taken in connection with sensitization to the hapten diphenylcyclopropenone (DPC). The base sequence is TGTGCCAGCAGTTACTCGGGCAGCTACGAGCAGTACTTC. Its translation reads: CASSYSGSYEQYF.